Given below is one T cell receptor beta chain in context. Germline CDR1 SGHVS, CDR2 FNYEAQ. The CDR3 covers 15 residues. V gave up 0 bases and J gave up 1 base, with 9 bases separating them. PCR employed 60 Vbeta and 13 Jbeta primers. Here immunoSEQ multiplex PCR was the method, and the copy in TCRdb shows in-frame clones only, minus some. Here the sample table reports some 55,000 clones. These data originate in a study of cytomegalovirus exposure and HLA in healthy donors. Each donor was healthy, and each was a bone marrow donor. Sequenced sample: PBMCs. This TCR was recovered from a young man in good health and CMV-seropositive. V is TRBV7-6 and J is TRBJ1-1, with TRBD1 as a possible D gene (6 bases). Written as DNA, the CDR3 is TGTGCCAGCAGCTTAGCTCACAGGGCGAACACTGAAGCTTTCTTT. Amino acid sequence: CASSLAHRANTEAFF. The whole variable domain, remainder taken from reference TRBV7-6 and TRBJ1-1, is GAGVSQSPRYKVTKRGQDVALRCDPISGHVSLYWYRQALGQGPEFLTYFNYEAQQDKSGLPNDRFSAERPEGSISTLTIQRTEQRDSAMYRCASSLAHRANTEAFFGQGTRLTVV.